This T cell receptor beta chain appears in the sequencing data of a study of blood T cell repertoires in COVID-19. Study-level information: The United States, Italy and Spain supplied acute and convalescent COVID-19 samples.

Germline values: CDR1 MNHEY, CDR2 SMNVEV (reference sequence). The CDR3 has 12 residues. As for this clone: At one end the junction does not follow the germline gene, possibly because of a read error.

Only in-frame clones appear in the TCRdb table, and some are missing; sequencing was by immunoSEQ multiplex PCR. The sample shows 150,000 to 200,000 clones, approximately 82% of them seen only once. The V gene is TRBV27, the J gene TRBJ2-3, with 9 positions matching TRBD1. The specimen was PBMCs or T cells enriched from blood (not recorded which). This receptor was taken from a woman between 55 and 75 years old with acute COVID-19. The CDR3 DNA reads TGTGCCAGCAAAACCGGGACAGGGCTGAGTGATTTT. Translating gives CASKTGTGLSDF.